Shown below are 4 T cell receptor beta chains from a single sample sequenced in a study of blood T cells in healthy people across ages. It was with a sample-barcoded 5' primer and a J-beta primer mix that a second PCR of roughly 7 to 12 cycles was run. TCRdb reprocessed the 5' RACE reads with MiXCR, giving one entry per CDR3 protein. Among about 1.5 million distinct CDR3 sequences listed, 42% were seen once. Sequenced material: blood. These receptors originate from a woman younger than 35 in good health.

The rearrangement joins TRBV20-1 to TRBJ2-3, with 13 nucleotides matching TRBD2. The CDR3 sequence is 14 residues long. CDR1 DFQATT and CDR2 SNEGSKA come from the germline V gene (reference sequence). With 5 bases clipped from V and 6 bases from J, the junction kept 5 bases outside the gene matches. Here the CDR3 reads CSAQTSGGQDTQYF. The CDR3 DNA sequence: TGCAGTGCTCAGACTAGCGGGGGGCAGGATACGCAGTATTTT.

This clonotype has more than one count but fewer than ten. The chain uses TRBV4-3 and TRBJ1-4, with D perhaps TRBD1 (6 bases). The V and J ends lost 1 base and 6 bases respectively, with 12 bases between them. Germline assignment: CDR1 LGHNA and CDR2 YSLEER. This CDR3 comprises 15 residues. The chain's CDR3 is CASSQVRGADEKLFF. The DNA for the CDR3 is TGCGCCAGCAGCCAAGTTCGGGGGGCGGATGAAAAACTGTTTTTT.

The V and J genes are TRBV3-1 and TRBJ1-2; 7 positions match TRBD1. Losses at the gene ends were 5 bases for V and 0 bases for J; bases not matched to a gene: 6. Germline CDR1 and CDR2: LGHDT and YNNKEL (reference sequence). The CDR3 is 15 residues long. The CDR3 reads CASSSRDSPNYGYTF. As DNA, the CDR3 is TGTGCCAGCAGCTCCCGGGACAGCCCTAACTATGGCTACACCTTC.

The V gene is TRBV7-2, the J gene TRBJ2-1; tentative D call: TRBD1 (5 bases). V lost 1 base and J 7 bases, leaving 17 bases between the germline ends. The CDR3 sequence is 16 residues long. CDR1 is SGHTA, CDR2 FQGNSA, per germline. CDR3 protein: CASSLGPSAGRNEQFF. CDR3 sequence (DNA): TGTGCCAGCAGCTTAGGTCCCTCAGCAGGGCGGAATGAGCAGTTCTTC.